This record looks at one TCR beta chain sequence and its context. The antigen remains unidentified. This record belongs to a study of cytomegalovirus exposure and HLA in healthy donors. General observations from the study: Donors belonging to an Asian-associated ancestry cluster reportedly showed fewer N-insertions in productive TCRs than the roughly 680-donor mean, according to what a later analysis found. Reports indicate that TCR beta sequences accurately predicted the HLA-A and HLA-B alleles of most subjects.

The study ran its PCR with 60 Vbeta and 13 Jbeta primers. Clones were sequenced by immunoSEQ multiplex PCR, and TCRdb holds only the in-frame ones, with some missing. The sample contains over 150,000 clones, over 70% of which appear only once. With 4 bases removed from V and 0 bases from J, the gap between germline ends came to 9 bases. There are 15 residues in the CDR3. Germline CDR1 SNHLY, CDR2 FYNNEI. The sequenced sample was PBMCs. The chain has TRBV2 and TRBJ2-2, with D maybe TRBD1 (5 bases). This receptor was identified in a woman in her 50s in good health and CMV-seropositive. The CDR3 protein is CASSATDANTGELFF. The CDR3 coding sequence is TGTGCCAGCAGTGCGACAGACGCGAACACCGGGGAGCTGTTTTTT.